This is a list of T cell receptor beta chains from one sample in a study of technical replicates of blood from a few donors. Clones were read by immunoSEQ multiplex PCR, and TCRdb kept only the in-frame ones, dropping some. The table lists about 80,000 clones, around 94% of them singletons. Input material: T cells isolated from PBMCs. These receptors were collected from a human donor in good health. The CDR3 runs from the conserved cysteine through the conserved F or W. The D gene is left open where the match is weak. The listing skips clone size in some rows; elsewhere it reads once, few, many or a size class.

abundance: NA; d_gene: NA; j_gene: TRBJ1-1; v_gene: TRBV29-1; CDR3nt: TGCAGCGCAGAGCCTACCACAGGGAACACTGAAGCTTTCTTT; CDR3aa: CSAEPTTGNTEAFF
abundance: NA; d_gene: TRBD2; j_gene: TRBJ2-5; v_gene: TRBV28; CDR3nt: TGTGCCAGCAGTCCGGTAAGACTAGCGGGAGGGTCGGAGACCCAGTACTTC; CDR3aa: CASSPVRLAGGSETQYF
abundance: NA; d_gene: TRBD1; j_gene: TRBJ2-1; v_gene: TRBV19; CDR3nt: TGTGCCAGTAGTTTTAAAAGGGGGCCCTACAATGAGCAGTTCTTC; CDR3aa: CASSFKRGPYNEQFF
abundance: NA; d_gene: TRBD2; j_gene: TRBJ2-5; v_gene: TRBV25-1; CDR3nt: TGTGCCAGCAGTGAATGGCCCACAACTAGCGGGGACGTAGAGACCCAGTACTTC; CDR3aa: CASSEWPTTSGDVETQYF
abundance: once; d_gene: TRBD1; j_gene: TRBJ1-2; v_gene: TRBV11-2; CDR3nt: TGTGCCAGCAGCTTGGACAGGGGCGCGTATGGCTACACCTTC; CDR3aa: CASSLDRGAYGYTF
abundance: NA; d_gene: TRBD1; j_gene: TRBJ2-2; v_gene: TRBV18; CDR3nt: TGTGCCAGCTCACCTTCAGGACAGGGAAACACCGGGGAGCTGTTTTTT; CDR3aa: CASSPSGQGNTGELFF
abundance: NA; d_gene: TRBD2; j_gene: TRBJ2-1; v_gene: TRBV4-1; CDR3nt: TGCGCCAGCAGCCAAGTAGGGACTAGCGCTTACAATGAGCAGTTCTTC; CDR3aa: CASSQVGTSAYNEQFF
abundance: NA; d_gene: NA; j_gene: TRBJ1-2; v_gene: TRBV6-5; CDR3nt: TGTGCCAGCCACCGGGGGAGCTATGGCTACACCTTC; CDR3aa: CASHRGSYGYTF
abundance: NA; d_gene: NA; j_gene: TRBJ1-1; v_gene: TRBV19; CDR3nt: TGTGCCAGTAAAGGGGAATTGAACACTGAAGCTTTCTTT; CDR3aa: CASKGELNTEAFF
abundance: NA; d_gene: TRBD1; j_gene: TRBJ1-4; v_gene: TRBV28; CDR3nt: TGTGCCAGCAGATCTACAGGGGGCGATGAAAAACTGTTTTTT; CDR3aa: CASRSTGGDEKLFF
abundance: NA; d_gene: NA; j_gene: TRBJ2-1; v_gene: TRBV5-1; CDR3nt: TGCGCCAGCAGCTTGCAGGGATCCCCCTACAATGAGCAGTTCTTC; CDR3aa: CASSLQGSPYNEQFF
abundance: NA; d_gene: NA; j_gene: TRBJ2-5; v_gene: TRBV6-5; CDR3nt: TGTGCCAGCAGCCCGACTCTACAAGAGACCCAGTACTTC; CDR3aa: CASSPTLQETQYF
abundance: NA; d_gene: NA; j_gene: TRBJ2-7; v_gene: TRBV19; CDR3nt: TGTGCCAGTAGTATAGATATGGACAGACCCTCCTACGAGCAGTACTTC; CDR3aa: CASSIDMDRPSYEQYF
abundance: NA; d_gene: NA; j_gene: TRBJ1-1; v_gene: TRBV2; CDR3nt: TGTGCCAGCACGGTGCAGGGGTGGAGCACTGAAGCTTTCTTT; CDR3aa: CASTVQGWSTEAFF
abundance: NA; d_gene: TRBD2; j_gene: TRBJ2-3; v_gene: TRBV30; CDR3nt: TGTGCCTGGGAGCGGGAGGAGGCCAGCACAGATACGCAGTATTTT; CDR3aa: CAWEREEASTDTQYF
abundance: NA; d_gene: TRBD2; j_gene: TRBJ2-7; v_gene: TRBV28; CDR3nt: TGTGCCAGCAGGCAGAGCGGGAGCGGCTACGAGCAGTACTTC; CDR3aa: CASRQSGSGYEQYF
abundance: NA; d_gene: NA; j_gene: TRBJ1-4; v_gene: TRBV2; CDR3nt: TGTGCCAGCAGTGGGGGGGGCCAGGCAACTAATGAAAAACTGTTTTTT; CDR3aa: CASSGGGQATNEKLFF
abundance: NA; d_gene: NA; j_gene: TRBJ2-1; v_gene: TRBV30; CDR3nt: TGTGCCTGGAGTGTTTCGGGTAACAATGAGCAGTTCTTC; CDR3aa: CAWSVSGNNEQFF
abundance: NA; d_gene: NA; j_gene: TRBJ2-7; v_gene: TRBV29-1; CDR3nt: TGCAGCGTTGAGGAGGTTTCCTACGAGCAGTACTTC; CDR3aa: CSVEEVSYEQYF
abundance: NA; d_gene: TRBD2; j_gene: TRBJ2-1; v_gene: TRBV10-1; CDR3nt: TGCGCCAGCAGTGAGAGGGGGGGACTAGTCTCCTATGAGCAGTTCTTC; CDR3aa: CASSERGGLVSYEQFF
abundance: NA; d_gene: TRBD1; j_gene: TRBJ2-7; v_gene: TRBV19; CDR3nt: TGTGCCACCCGAGGACAGGGGAGGGCCTACGAGCAGTACTTC; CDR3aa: CATRGQGRAYEQYF
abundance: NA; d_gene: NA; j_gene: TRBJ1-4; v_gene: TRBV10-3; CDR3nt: TGTGCCATCAGTGATTCGGGGGATCGAGAAAAACTGTTTTTT; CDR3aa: CAISDSGDREKLFF
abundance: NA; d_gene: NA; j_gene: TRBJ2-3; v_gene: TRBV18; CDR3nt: TGTGCCAGCTCACCATCGGGAGGCACAGATACGCAGTATTTT; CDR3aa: CASSPSGGTDTQYF
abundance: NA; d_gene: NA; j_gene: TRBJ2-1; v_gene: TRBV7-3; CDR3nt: TGTGCCAGCAGCCCGACTAGCTCCTACAATGAGCAGTTCTTC; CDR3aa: CASSPTSSYNEQFF
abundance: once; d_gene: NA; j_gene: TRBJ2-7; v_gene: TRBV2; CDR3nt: TGTGCCAGCAGGTCAGAACCATCCTACGAGCAGTACTTC; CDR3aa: CASRSEPSYEQYF
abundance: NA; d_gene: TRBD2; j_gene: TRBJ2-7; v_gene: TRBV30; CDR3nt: TGTGCCTGGAGCGGGACTAACTACGAGCAGTACTTC; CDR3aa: CAWSGTNYEQYF
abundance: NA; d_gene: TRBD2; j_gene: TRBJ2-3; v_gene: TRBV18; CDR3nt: TGTGCCAGCTCACCTGAAAGTCGGGAGGAAGATACGCAGTATTTT; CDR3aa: CASSPESREEDTQYF
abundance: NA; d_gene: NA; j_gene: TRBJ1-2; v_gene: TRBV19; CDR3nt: TGTGCCAGTACAATCAATCCTATTAGCTATGGCTACACCTTC; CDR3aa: CASTINPISYGYTF
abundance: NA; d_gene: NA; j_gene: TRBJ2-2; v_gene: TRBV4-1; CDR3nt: TGCGCCAGCCGGGGGTGGAAGGGAAGGTTTATCGGGGAGCTGTTTTTT; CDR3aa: CASRGWKGRFIGELFF
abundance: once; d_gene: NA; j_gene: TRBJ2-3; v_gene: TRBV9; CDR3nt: TGTGCCAGCAGCGTAGGACAGGGCACAGATACGCAGTATTTT; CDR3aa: CASSVGQGTDTQYF
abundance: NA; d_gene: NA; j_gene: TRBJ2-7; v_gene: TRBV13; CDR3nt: TGTGCCAGCTTCGCGAGTGGGAGTTCTTTTTACGAGCAGTACTTC; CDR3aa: CASFASGSSFYEQYF
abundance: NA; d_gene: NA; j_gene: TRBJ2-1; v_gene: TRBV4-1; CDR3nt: TGCGCCAGCAGCCAACAAAACAATGAGCAGTTCTTC; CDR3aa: CASSQQNNEQFF
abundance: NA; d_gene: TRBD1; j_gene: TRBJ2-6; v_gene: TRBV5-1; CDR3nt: TGCGCCAGCAGCTTGTCCGGACAGGCCCTCTCTGGGGCCAACGTCCTGACTTTC; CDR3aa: CASSLSGQALSGANVLTF
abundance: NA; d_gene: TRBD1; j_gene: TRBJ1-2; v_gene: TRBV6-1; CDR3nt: TGTGCCAGCAGTGAAGGGACAGGGGGAGGTTATGGCTACACCTTC; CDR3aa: CASSEGTGGGYGYTF
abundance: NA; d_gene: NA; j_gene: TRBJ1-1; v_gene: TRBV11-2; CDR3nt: TGTGCCAGCAGCTTAGATTTCGGGGGACTGAACACTGAAGCTTTCTTT; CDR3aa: CASSLDFGGLNTEAFF
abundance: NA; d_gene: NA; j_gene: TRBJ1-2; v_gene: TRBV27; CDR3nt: TGTGCCAGCAGTTTAGGCGGGACCTATGGCTACACCTTC; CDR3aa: CASSLGGTYGYTF
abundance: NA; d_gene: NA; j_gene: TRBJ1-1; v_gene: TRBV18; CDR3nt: TGTGCCAGCTCACCACCGTCTACAGGTGAAGCTTTCTTT; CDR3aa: CASSPPSTGEAFF
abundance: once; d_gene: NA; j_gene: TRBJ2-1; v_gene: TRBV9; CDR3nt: TGTGCCAGCAGCGTATTGGGCCAGCTCAATGAGCAGTTCTTC; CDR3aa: CASSVLGQLNEQFF
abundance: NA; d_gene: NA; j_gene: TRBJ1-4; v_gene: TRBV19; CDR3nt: TGTGCCAGTAGTATATCCGGGATGGGAGTGAAACTGTTTTTT; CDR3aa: CASSISGMGVKLFF
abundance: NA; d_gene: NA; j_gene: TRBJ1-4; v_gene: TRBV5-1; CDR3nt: TGCGCCAGCAGCTTGAGGACAGAAAATGAAAAACTGTTTTTT; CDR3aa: CASSLRTENEKLFF
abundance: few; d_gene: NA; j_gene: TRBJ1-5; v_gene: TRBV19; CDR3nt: TGTGCCAGTACCGACCCGGGGGTCTGGGAGCCCCAGCATTTT; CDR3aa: CASTDPGVWEPQHF
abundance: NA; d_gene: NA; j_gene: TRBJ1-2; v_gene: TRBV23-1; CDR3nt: TGCGCCAGCAGTCAATCGCGACAGCTCTATGGCTACACCTTC; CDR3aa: CASSQSRQLYGYTF
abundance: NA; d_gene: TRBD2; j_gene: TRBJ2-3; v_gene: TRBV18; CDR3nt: TGTGCCAGCTCAATGGGACTAGAGGTAGATACGCAGTATTTT; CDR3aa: CASSMGLEVDTQYF
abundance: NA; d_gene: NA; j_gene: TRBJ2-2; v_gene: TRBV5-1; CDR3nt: TGCGCCAGCAGCGTGACAGTTGTGGCCACCGGGGAGCTGTTTTTT; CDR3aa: CASSVTVVATGELFF
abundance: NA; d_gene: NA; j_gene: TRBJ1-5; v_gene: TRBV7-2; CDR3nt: TGTGCCAGCAGCCCAGGGGCGAATCAGCCCCAGCATTTT; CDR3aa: CASSPGANQPQHF
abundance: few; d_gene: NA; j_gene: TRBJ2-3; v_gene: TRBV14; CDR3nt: TGTGCCAGCAGCCCGGGACTTCCCACAGATACGCAGTATTTT; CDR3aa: CASSPGLPTDTQYF
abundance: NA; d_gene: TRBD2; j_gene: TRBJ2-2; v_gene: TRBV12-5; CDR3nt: TGTGCTAGTGGTTCTAGCGGGAGGGCCAGTACCGGGGAGCTGTTTTTT; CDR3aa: CASGSSGRASTGELFF
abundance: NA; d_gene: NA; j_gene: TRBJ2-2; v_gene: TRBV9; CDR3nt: TGTGCCAGCAGCGTTGGAGGGGGCCCGTCCAACACCGGGGAGCTGTTTTTT; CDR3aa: CASSVGGGPSNTGELFF
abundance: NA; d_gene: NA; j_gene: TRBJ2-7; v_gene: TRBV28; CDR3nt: TGTGCCAGCAGTTACGACACTTACGAGCAGTACTTC; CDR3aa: CASSYDTYEQYF
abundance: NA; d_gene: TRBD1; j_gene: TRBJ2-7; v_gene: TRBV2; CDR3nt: TGTGCCCAGCAGAGCTGGACAGGGGGCAATGAGCAGTACTTC; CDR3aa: CAQQSWTGGNEQYF
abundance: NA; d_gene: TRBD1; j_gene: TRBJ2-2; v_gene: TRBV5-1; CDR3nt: TGCGCCAGCAGCTTGGCAGGGACAGGGGGCACCGGGGAGCTGTTTTTT; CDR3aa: CASSLAGTGGTGELFF
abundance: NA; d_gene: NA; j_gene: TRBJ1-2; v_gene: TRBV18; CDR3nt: TGTGCCAGCTCACCACAGGAGGACAACTATGGCTACACCTTC; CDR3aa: CASSPQEDNYGYTF
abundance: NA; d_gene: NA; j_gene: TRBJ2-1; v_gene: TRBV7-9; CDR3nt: TGTGCCAGCAGCTTGCGGTACAATGAGCAGTTCTTC; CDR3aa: CASSLRYNEQFF
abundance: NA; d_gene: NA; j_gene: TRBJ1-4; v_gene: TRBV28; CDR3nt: TGTGCCAGCAGTTGGTCAGGAACTGAAAAACTGTTTTTT; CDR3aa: CASSWSGTEKLFF